The rows below give T cell receptor beta chains drawn from one sample of a study of chemoradiotherapy in HPV16-positive cancers. The repertoire was sequenced with immunoSEQ multiplex PCR; TCRdb's copy has only in-frame clones and lacks some. The data hold about 22,000 clones, with 73% observed a single time. The sample was acquired from a patient who underwent chemoradiotherapy. The receptor set was obtained from a human donor with HPV-associated anogenital cancer. Each CDR3 is given with its conserved first and last residue. The order of the fields is J gene, D gene, clone size, V gene, CDR3 DNA, CDR3 protein. D genes are given only for firm matches. Clone size is stated in some rows and not others, as once, few, many or a class when expanded.

TRBJ2-3	NA	few	TRBV4-1	TGCGCCAGCAGCCAAGAGTCAACAGGGATAGGAGATACGCAGTATTTT	CASSQESTGIGDTQYF
TRBJ1-2	NA	NA	TRBV29-1	TGCAGCGTTGATTTTATGAGGGGTAGTGGCTACACCTTC	CSVDFMRGSGYTF
TRBJ2-7	NA	NA	TRBV7-2	TGTGCCAGCAGCTTAGCCCCTCAAGCCTCCTACGAGCAGTACTTC	CASSLAPQASYEQYF
TRBJ2-5	NA	NA	TRBV6-5	TGTGCCAGCAGTTATCTGAGACAGGATGGGTTGGCCCAGTACTTC	CASSYLRQDGLAQYF
TRBJ1-2	TRBD1	few	TRBV5-4	TGTGCCAGCAGCTGGGACAGGGCTTCCGATGGCTACACCTTC	CASSWDRASDGYTF
TRBJ2-1	NA	NA	TRBV19	TGTGCCAGTAGTATACGTTCCGACGGTGAGCAGTTCTTC	CASSIRSDGEQFF
TRBJ2-1	NA	NA	TRBV7-9	TGTGCCAGCAGCTTAGAGGGTCTGAGCTCCTACAATGAGCAGTTCTTC	CASSLEGLSSYNEQFF
TRBJ2-4	NA	NA	TRBV27	TGTGCCAGCAGGGGAAGGAGGACAGAGGGGGCCAAAAACATTCAGTACTTC	CASRGRRTEGAKNIQYF
TRBJ1-6	TRBD1	NA	TRBV11-3	TGTGCCAGCAGCCCAGGGACAGGGTCGGGTTCACCCCTCCACTTT	CASSPGTGSGSPLHF
TRBJ2-2	TRBD1	few	TRBV19	TGTGCCAGTAGTATCCGGCACAGGGGGACCGGGGAGCTGTTTTTT	CASSIRHRGTGELFF